Reported below is one TCR beta chain. Its antigen remains unidentified. Time point noted: baseline, week 1 (first vaccination visit). The treatment is: pre-vaccination baseline after standard-of-care therapy. New IDH1-mutant, ATRX-lost WHO grade 3 or 4 astrocytomas occurred in donors. This entry belongs to a study of a mutant IDH1 vaccine in newly diagnosed glioma. Looking at the study overall: Earlier treatment was radiotherapy, temozolomide, or both, with most getting both.

Assay used: immunoSEQ multiplex PCR; TCRdb lists only in-frame clones, some missing. Found here are 85,000 to 100,000 clones, 85% to 90% of them singletons; the top ten hold roughly 0.58%. CDR1 is DFQATT, CDR2 SNEGSKA, per germline (reference sequence). Trimming pared 3 bases from V and 3 bases from J, leaving 2 bases between. The CDR3 consists of 10 residues. Study-wide results and limits: Immune responses arising from the vaccine appeared in about 93% of patients.

The specimen was PBMCs, collected from a glioma patient treated with radiotherapy, temozolomide or both. The receptor comes from a woman between 45 and 60 years old with glioma. V and J are TRBV20-1 and TRBJ1-1; no definite D call. The CDR3 reads CSASYTEAFF. DNA of the CDR3: TGCAGTGCTAGCTACACTGAAGCTTTCTTT.